Below are 10 T cell receptor beta chains sequenced from a single sample in a study of radiotherapy plus CTLA-4 blockade in lung cancer. TCRdb keeps only in-frame clones here, not all; method: immunoSEQ multiplex PCR. The sample carries about 98,000 clones, more than 75% recorded once. Specimen: peripheral blood, collected from a patient treated with radiotherapy plus ipilimumab. Source of these receptors: a human donor with non-small cell lung cancer who had a partial response to radiotherapy plus ipilimumab.

J is TRBJ2-1 and V is TRBV11-2; 7 bases are shared with TRBD2. Looked up from germline, CDR1 is SGHAT and CDR2 is FQNNGV. This CDR3 comprises 15 residues. Trimming removed 5 bases from V and 0 bases from J; junction bases left unmatched: 4. The CDR3 nucleotides read TGTGCCAGCAGCCAGACTAGCAGCTCCTACAATGAGCAGTTCTTC. As protein: CASSQTSSSYNEQFF.

The rearrangement joins TRBV7-2 to TRBJ2-2; 10 bases agree with TRBD2. The junction had 16 bases not matched to a gene; V was cut back by 7 bases and J by 2 bases. Germline CDR1 is SGHTA and CDR2 is FQGNSA. CDR3 size: 19 residues. CDR3 amino acids: CASTTVMVAGGINTGELFF. Here the CDR3 DNA reads TGTGCCAGCACTACGGTCATGGTAGCGGGGGGAATAAACACCGGGGAGCTGTTTTTT.

The chain couples TRBV7-2 to TRBJ1-5; a weak D match, TRBD1 (5 bases). The CDR3 has 15 residues. The germline V and J ends were trimmed by 1 base and 0 bases, with 7 bases remaining between them. Germline lookup yields CDR1 SGHTA and CDR2 FQGNSA. CDR3 in DNA: TGTGCCAGCAGCTTAGGGGGCTTTAGCAATCAGCCCCAGCATTTT. Translated, it gives CASSLGGFSNQPQHF.

The V gene is TRBV11-2, the J gene TRBJ1-2; 12 nucleotides align to TRBD1. Germline trimming cut 5 bases from V and 5 bases from J; bases unmatched to any gene: 6. Looked up from germline, CDR1 is SGHAT and CDR2 is FQNNGV. The CDR3 runs to 15 residues. The CDR3 nucleotides read TGTGCCAGCAGCCCGGGACAGGGGGCGGCTTATGGCTACACCTTC. Its protein is CASSPGQGAAYGYTF.

The chain is built from TRBV27 and TRBJ2-7, with TRBD1 matching 9 bases. Trimming took 4 bases from V and 7 from J; bases not matched to a gene: 8. CDR1 and CDR2 from the germline V gene are MNHEY and SMNVEV (reference sequence). The CDR3 is 14 residues long. As DNA, the CDR3 is TGTGCCAGCAGTTCTGGGACAGGGTATGAAGAGCAGTACTTC. Its translation: CASSSGTGYEEQYF.

The table lists this clone with a few counts. Other DNA sequences in the same sample also yield this CDR3. The V and J genes are TRBV4-1 and TRBJ2-7; D perhaps matches TRBD1 (5 bases). The V end was cut by 4 bases, the J end by 2 bases, with 9 bases between. Germline loops: CDR1 MGHRA, CDR2 YSYEKL. There are 13 residues in the CDR3. CDR3 sequence reads: CASSRDRTYEQYF. The CDR3 bases are TGCGCCAGCAGCCGAGACAGAACCTACGAGCAGTACTTC.

The V call is TRBV5-4, the J call TRBJ1-4; 8 bases are a match to TRBD1. With V trimmed by 5 bases and J by 8 bases, 11 bases remained unmatched. The CDR3 is 15 residues long. CDR1 is SGHNT, CDR2 YYREEE, per germline (reference sequence). The CDR3 sequence is CASSIQQGVGEKLFF. The DNA for the CDR3 is TGTGCCAGCAGTATTCAACAGGGGGTAGGGGAAAAACTGTTTTTT.

The chain joins TRBV5-1 to TRBJ2-5; D is unclear. The CDR3 is 14 residues long. Trimming removed 0 bases from V and 0 bases from J, with 6 bases in between. The germline gives CDR1 SGHRS, CDR2 YFSETQ. The CDR3 region has the DNA TGCGCCAGCAGCTTGGGGGCTAACCAAGAGACCCAGTACTTC. Translating it yields CASSLGANQETQYF. Drawing the rest from reference TRBV5-1 and TRBJ2-5, the complete variable domain is KAGVTQTPRYLIKTRGQQVTLSCSPISGHRSVSWYQQTPGQGLQFLFEYFSETQRNKGNFPGRFSGRQFSNSRSEMNVSTLELGDSALYLCASSLGANQETQYFGPGTRLLVL.

The chain combines TRBV7-2 with TRBJ1-4; D ambiguous. This CDR3 is 14 amino acids long. Germline V gene lookup returns CDR1 SGHTA and CDR2 FQGNSA. V was cut by 1 base and J by 2 bases, with 5 bases left in between. The CDR3 is CASSLDGTNEKLFF. Here the CDR3 DNA reads TGTGCCAGCAGCTTAGACGGGACTAATGAAAAACTGTTTTTT.

The chain has TRBV29-1 and TRBJ2-5, with 7 nucleotides matching TRBD2. The germline gives CDR1 SQVTM, CDR2 ANQGSEA. This CDR3 comprises 13 residues. The trim removed 7 bases at V and 5 bases at J, leaving 10 bases unmatched. The CDR3 nucleotides read TGCAGCGCCCGTGGGGGGGTAACCGAGACCCAGTACTTC. It is translated as CSARGGVTETQYF.